Presented here are 17 T cell receptor beta chains from one specimen sequenced in a study of shared clonotypes between healthy human individuals (TCRdb year 2020). Library preparation used the immunoSEQ multiplex PCR assay. Here the immuneACCESS table is served through TCRdb, limited to in-frame sequences with V and J called. Missing clones are a known gap in these copies; in checked studies unresolved V genes cover under half, and the rest lacks a known reason. Present in this sample are 330,000 or so clones, more than 60% of which were seen just once. Under 11% of the sample is in the top ten clones. The sample consisted of memory CD4+ T cells sorted from blood. The cell subset or site label, read with the paper, signifies: CD45RA-negative fraction. The receptors come from a man aged 30 to 39 in good health.

In this sample, this clone turned up once. The chain uses TRBV4-3 and TRBJ2-1; TRBD2 is a possible D gene (6 bases). Trimming left V 1 base short and J 3 bases short, with 10 bases between. Germline loops: CDR1 LGHNA, CDR2 YSLEER. There are 15 residues in the CDR3. CDR3 in amino acids: CASSQGGVGYNEQFF. DNA of the CDR3: TGCGCCAGCAGCCAAGGGGGGGTTGGCTACAATGAGCAGTTCTTC.

The CDR3 nucleotides read TGCGCCAGCAGCAGCGGGACAGGGTCAACTAATGAAAAACTGTTTTTT. Its translation: CASSSGTGSTNEKLFF. The chain couples TRBV5-1 to TRBJ1-4; 9 bases map to TRBD1. The CDR3 has 16 residues. Germline CDR1 is SGHRS and CDR2 is YFSETQ. The junction had 4 bases not matched to a gene; V was cut back by 4 bases and J by 0 bases. The full variable domain, completed using reference TRBV5-1 and TRBJ1-4, is KAGVTQTPRYLIKTRGQQVTLSCSPISGHRSVSWYQQTPGQGLQFLFEYFSETQRNKGNFPGRFSGRQFSNSRSEMNVSTLELGDSALYLCASSSGTGSTNEKLFFGSGTQLSVL.

This clone was counted ten times or more. The V gene is TRBV29-1, the J gene TRBJ2-2; D gene unclear. Germline CDR1 SQVTM, CDR2 ANQGSEA. This CDR3 spans 15 amino acids. The V gene lost 4 bases and the J gene lost 0 bases, with 12 bases spanning the gap. This CDR3 is CSVGVANANTGELFF. In DNA form, the CDR3 reads TGCAGCGTTGGCGTGGCCAACGCGAACACCGGGGAGCTGTTTTTT.

The chain couples TRBV10-3 to TRBJ2-1, with 8 bases lining up with TRBD2. Germline CDR1 is ENHRY and CDR2 is SYGVKD. The CDR3 covers 14 residues. The V gene end was trimmed by 9 bases and the J gene end by 4 bases; junction bases not matched to a gene: 8. CDR3 coding DNA: TGTGCCATTGCAGGAGCGGGAGTGTACAATGAGCAGTTCTTC. This encodes CAIAGAGVYNEQFF.

The chain links TRBV30 to TRBJ2-6; D unresolved. This CDR3 spans 13 amino acids. The germline CDR1 and CDR2 sequences are GTSNPN and SVGIG (reference sequence). V was clipped by 1 base and J by 11 bases, with 12 bases between them. Here the CDR3 DNA reads TGTGCCTGGAGTGCCCTCCCCCCCGACGTCCTGACTTTC. It encodes CAWSALPPDVLTF.

V gene TRBV13 combines with J gene TRBJ1-2; D perhaps matches TRBD1 (6 bases). The ends were cut back, 6 bases at V and 1 base at J, with 12 bases in the middle. The CDR3 has 14 amino acids. Germline V gives CDR1 PRHDT, CDR2 FYEKMQ (reference sequence). The CDR3 DNA follows: TGTGCCAGCAGATTTACAGGGCGTAACTATGGCTACACCTTC. Its translation is CASRFTGRNYGYTF.

The chain carries TRBV13 and TRBJ2-7; D possibly corresponds to TRBD1 (5 bases). V lost 3 bases, J lost 5 bases, and 20 bases lay in between. This CDR3 has 16 residues. Germline values: CDR1 PRHDT, CDR2 FYEKMQ (reference sequence). The CDR3 here is CASSFNIGVLRNEQYF. The CDR3 region has the DNA TGTGCCAGCAGCTTCAATATAGGGGTTCTTCGGAACGAGCAGTACTTC.

The V and J genes are TRBV28 and TRBJ2-7, with D unclear. V gave up 8 bases and J gave up 1 base, with 9 bases separating them. The CDR3 has 12 residues. Germline V CDR1 and CDR2: MDHEN, SYDVKM. CDR3: CASSTRSYEQYF. The CDR3, as DNA: TGTGCCAGCTCCACCCGGTCCTACGAGCAGTACTTC. The full variable domain, with the rest looked up from reference TRBV28 and TRBJ2-7, is DVKVTQSSRYLVKRTGEKVFLECVQDMDHENMFWYRQDPGLGLRLIYFSYDVKMKEKGDIPEGYSVSREKKERFSLILESASTNQTSMYLCASSTRSYEQYFGPGTRLTVT.

The V call is TRBV7-2, the J call TRBJ2-7, with no clear D. This CDR3 has 13 residues. CDR1 is SGHTA, CDR2 FQGNSA, per germline. Trimming stripped 2 bases from V and 4 bases from J, with 9 bases between. CDR3 residues: CASSLTWVYEQYF. The CDR3, as DNA: TGTGCCAGCAGCTTAACTTGGGTGTACGAGCAGTACTTC.

The chain is built from TRBV6-6 and TRBJ2-7; 8 bases are shared with TRBD1. With V trimmed by 8 bases and J by 3 bases, 9 bases remained unmatched. The CDR3 length is 14 residues. CDR1 and CDR2 from the germline V gene are MNHNY and SVGAGI (reference sequence). CDR3 sequence: CASGETGDLYEQYF. The CDR3 DNA follows: TGTGCCAGCGGGGAGACAGGGGACCTCTACGAGCAGTACTTC.

This chain connects TRBV18 to TRBJ2-1; 13 nucleotides match TRBD2. The germline V gene encodes CDR1 KGHSH and CDR2 LQKENI. The trim removed 5 bases at V and 6 bases at J, leaving 10 bases unmatched. CDR3 length: 17 amino acids. The CDR3 DNA follows: TGTGCCAGCTCATCAAGACTAGCGGGAGGTCTCCCCAATGAGCAGTTCTTC. Translation gives CASSSRLAGGLPNEQFF.

This clone has more than one count but fewer than ten. The chain joins TRBV5-1 to TRBJ2-4, with 7 bases matching TRBD2. The CDR3 runs 14 residues. Germline lookup yields CDR1 SGHRS and CDR2 YFSETQ. V shed 0 bases, J shed 7 bases, and the junction held 4 bases outside the gene matches. The CDR3: CASSLESGMNIQYF. The CDR3 coding sequence is TGCGCCAGCAGCTTGGAGAGCGGGATGAACATTCAGTACTTC.

This rearrangement joins TRBV2 to TRBJ2-1, with D possibly matching TRBD1 (5 bases). Germline V CDR1 and CDR2: SNHLY, FYNNEI. Trimming shortened V by 5 bases and J by 0 bases, and 11 bases separated the two germline ends. The CDR3 contains 15 residues. The DNA for the CDR3 is TGTGCCAGCAGTATGCAGGGAAGCTCCTACAATGAGCAGTTCTTC. This sequence encodes CASSMQGSSYNEQFF. The full variable domain, rest sourced from reference TRBV2 and TRBJ2-1, is EPEVTQTPSHQVTQMGQEVILRCVPISNHLYFYWYRQILGQKVEFLVSFYNNEISEKSEIFDDQFSVERPDGSNFTLKIRSTKLEDSAMYFCASSMQGSSYNEQFFGPGTRLTVL.

The V call is TRBV5-4, the J call TRBJ2-1, with D unresolved. V was cut by 10 bases and J by 6 bases, with 14 bases left in between. From germline, CDR1 is SGHNT and CDR2 YYREEE (reference sequence). The CDR3 is made up of 12 amino acids. The CDR3 coding sequence is TGTGCCGGCGTGGCCCCTTCCAATGAGCAGTTCTTC. Its protein product is CAGVAPSNEQFF.

This clone was seen more than once but under ten times. CDR3 region: CASSLGLGFGTEAFF. The CDR3, as DNA: TGTGCCAGCAGCTTAGGGTTAGGTTTCGGCACTGAAGCTTTCTTT. The chain recombines TRBV7-8 with TRBJ1-1; no clear D. Germline-derived CDR1 and CDR2 are SGHVS and FQNEAQ. CDR3 size: 15 residues. Trimming cost V 1 base and J 4 bases, with 13 bases left between them. Full variable domain (missing parts from reference TRBV7-8 and TRBJ1-1): GAGVSQSPRYKVAKRGQDVALRCDPISGHVSLFWYQQALGQGPEFLTYFQNEAQLDKSGLPSDRFFAERPEGSVSTLKIQRTQQEDSAVYLCASSLGLGFGTEAFFGQGTRLTVV.

At least ten counts were recorded for this clone. The chain uses TRBV29-1 and TRBJ2-1; 15 bases match TRBD2. V shed 8 bases, J shed 8 bases, and the junction held 7 bases outside the gene matches. Germline V gene data show CDR1 as SQVTM and CDR2 as ANQGSEA. The length of the CDR3 is 14 residues. The CDR3 here is CSLKGLAGGDEQFF. The CDR3 DNA reads as TGCAGCCTCAAGGGACTAGCGGGGGGAGATGAGCAGTTCTTC.

This chain links TRBV9 with TRBJ2-2; no reliable D call. The CDR3 length is 14 residues. Germline V gene data show CDR1 as SGDLS and CDR2 as YYNGEE. V lost 1 base and J lost 1, with 5 bases in between. The CDR3 reads CASSVWQNTGELFF. The CDR3 bases are TGTGCCAGCAGCGTATGGCAGAACACCGGGGAGCTGTTTTTT.